This T cell receptor (beta chain) was recovered during a study of chemoradiotherapy in HPV16-positive cancers. Samples were taken several times over chemoradiotherapy. Here immunoSEQ multiplex PCR was the method, and the copy in TCRdb shows in-frame clones only, minus some. The sample has under 40,000 clones; roughly nine tenths are singletons. This CDR3 comprises 16 residues. The germline V gene has CDR1 MGHRA and CDR2 YSYEKL. The V gene end was trimmed by 3 bases and the J gene end by 2 bases; junction bases not matched to a gene: 6. The gene calls are TRBV4-1 and TRBJ1-4, with 7 bases matching TRBD1. Material: blood, obtained from a patient who underwent chemoradiotherapy. This clonotype was obtained from a human donor with HPV-associated anogenital cancer. The CDR3 nucleotides are TGCGCCAGCAGCCAGGGACGACAGGGCACTAATGAAAAACTGTTTTTT. It is translated as CASSQGRQGTNEKLFF.